One and the same sample provided the 9 T cell receptor beta chains below, sequenced in a study of blood T cell repertoires in COVID-19. Generated by immunoSEQ multiplex PCR, the TCRdb table keeps only in-frame clones and is missing some. Among around 250,000 clones, 80% to 90% were seen once, and the ten largest hold about 3%. The sample was peripheral blood. These receptors were taken from a woman in her twenties or thirties with active or convalescent COVID-19.

The V and J genes are TRBV7-6 and TRBJ2-7, with 7 bases that match TRBD2. V lost 0 bases and J lost 4; bases outside the gene matches: 6. Germline values: CDR1 SGHVS, CDR2 FNYEAQ. The CDR3 spans 15 residues. The CDR3 DNA follows: TGTGCCAGCAGCTTAGCGAGTGGACTAGTTTACGAGCAGTACTTC. Its translation: CASSLASGLVYEQYF.

This clone occurred a few times. The chain links TRBV9 to TRBJ1-1, with 10 bases fitting TRBD1. The CDR3 runs to 14 residues. Germline loops: CDR1 SGDLS, CDR2 YYNGEE. J gave up 10 bases and V 4 bases, and 10 bases lay outside the gene matches. CDR3 protein: CASSTDRGLWGAFF. The CDR3 region has the DNA TGTGCCAGCAGCACAGACAGGGGGCTCTGGGGAGCTTTCTTT.

The chain uses TRBV6-1 and TRBJ2-7; 8 nucleotides match TRBD1. The CDR3 consists of 18 residues. With V trimmed by 0 bases and J by 3 bases, 13 bases remained unmatched. Germline V gene data show CDR1 as MNHNS and CDR2 as SASEGT. The CDR3 region has the DNA TGTGCCAGCAGTGAAGCTAAACGCCGGGACAGGCACTTCTACGAGCAGTACTTC. Translated: CASSEAKRRDRHFYEQYF.

The chain is built from TRBV4-3 and TRBJ1-5, with D possibly TRBD1 on 6 matching bases. CDR3 size: 16 residues. The germline V gene encodes CDR1 LGHNA and CDR2 YSLEER. Trimming took 5 bases from V and 3 from J, leaving 17 bases between them. The CDR3 nucleotides read TGCGCCAGCAGCTCAAACTGGGACACTGTCAATCAGCCCCAGCATTTT. Its translation is CASSSNWDTVNQPQHF.

The genes are TRBV5-5 and TRBJ1-2, with D possibly TRBD1 on 6 matching bases. Germline V CDR1 and CDR2: SGHKS, YYEKEE (reference sequence). This CDR3 is built from 14 residues. Between the trimmed V and J ends, which lost 4 bases and 7 bases, there was a span of 17 bases. The CDR3 nucleotides read TGTGCCAGCAGCCTCCGCCCAGGGGTCAGTGGCTACACCTTC. Translating it yields CASSLRPGVSGYTF.

V is TRBV10-3 and J is TRBJ1-5; 7 nucleotides line up with TRBD1. The V and J ends lost 10 bases and 4 bases, in that order; junction bases with no gene match: 10. Per germline, CDR1 ENHRY and CDR2 SYGVKD. The CDR3 runs 14 residues. CDR3 nucleotide sequence: TGTGCCACACGCCCGGGACAGCTGAATCAGCCCCAGCATTTT. Residues: CATRPGQLNQPQHF.

V gene TRBV5-5 combines with J gene TRBJ1-3; TRBD1 might be the D (6 bases). Looked up from germline, CDR1 is SGHKS and CDR2 is YYEKEE (reference sequence). The CDR3 runs 16 residues. V lost 0 bases, J lost 2 bases, and 12 bases lay in between. The CDR3 is CASSLALAGAGNTIYF. CDR3 sequence (DNA): TGTGCCAGCAGCTTGGCCCTGGCAGGGGCTGGAAACACCATATATTTT.

CDR3 amino acids: CASRGGQGVDTGELFF. The CDR3 DNA reads TGTGCCAGTAGGGGAGGACAGGGGGTAGACACCGGGGAGCTGTTTTTT. The chain has TRBV19 and TRBJ2-2; 10 nucleotides align to TRBD1. CDR3 length equals 16 residues. CDR1 LNHDA and CDR2 SQIVND come from the germline V gene (reference sequence). Trimming at V came to 6 bases and at J to 3 bases, leaving 7 bases not matched to a gene.

The V gene is TRBV14, the J gene TRBJ2-7; 11 positions agree with TRBD1. CDR1 is SGHDN and CDR2 is FVKESK in the germline V gene. This CDR3 spans 16 amino acids. After removal of 1 base from V and 4 bases from J, the junction contained 6 bases not matched to a gene. In nucleotides, the CDR3 is TGTGCCAGCAGCCAAGTGAGCGGGACAGGGGGTTACGAGCAGTACTTC. It specifies CASSQVSGTGGYEQYF.